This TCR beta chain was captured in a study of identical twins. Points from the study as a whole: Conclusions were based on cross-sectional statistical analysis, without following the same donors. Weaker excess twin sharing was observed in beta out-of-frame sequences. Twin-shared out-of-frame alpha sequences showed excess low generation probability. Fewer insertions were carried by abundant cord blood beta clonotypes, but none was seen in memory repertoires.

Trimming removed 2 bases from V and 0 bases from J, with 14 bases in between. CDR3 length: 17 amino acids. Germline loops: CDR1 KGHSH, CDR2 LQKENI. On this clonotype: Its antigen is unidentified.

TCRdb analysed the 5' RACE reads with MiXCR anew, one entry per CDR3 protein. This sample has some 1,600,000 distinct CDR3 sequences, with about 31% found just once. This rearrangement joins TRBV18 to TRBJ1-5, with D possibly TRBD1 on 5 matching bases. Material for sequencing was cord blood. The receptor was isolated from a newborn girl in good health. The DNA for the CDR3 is TGTGCCAGCTCACCAGGGCTAGGGGCTTATAGCAATCAGCCCCAGCATTTT. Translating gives CASSPGLGAYSNQPQHF.